This T cell receptor (beta chain) originates from a study of shared clonotypes between healthy human individuals. Germline lookup yields CDR1 LGHNA and CDR2 YSLEER. V dropped 0 bases and J dropped 8 bases, with 10 bases sitting between them. The CDR3 runs to 13 residues. Profiling relied on immunoSEQ multiplex PCR, and the TCRdb table lists in-frame clones only, not all of them. The sample includes some 200,000 clones, 50% to 75% of them seen just once. The genes are TRBV4-3 and TRBJ1-2; D remains ambiguous. Sequenced material: memory CD4+ T cells sorted from blood. The subset is: CD45RA-negative fraction. The clonotype originates from a man younger than 40 in good health. The CDR3 sequence: CASSQDSGFGYTF. The CDR3 coding sequence is TGCGCCAGCAGCCAAGATTCAGGCTTCGGCTACACCTTC.